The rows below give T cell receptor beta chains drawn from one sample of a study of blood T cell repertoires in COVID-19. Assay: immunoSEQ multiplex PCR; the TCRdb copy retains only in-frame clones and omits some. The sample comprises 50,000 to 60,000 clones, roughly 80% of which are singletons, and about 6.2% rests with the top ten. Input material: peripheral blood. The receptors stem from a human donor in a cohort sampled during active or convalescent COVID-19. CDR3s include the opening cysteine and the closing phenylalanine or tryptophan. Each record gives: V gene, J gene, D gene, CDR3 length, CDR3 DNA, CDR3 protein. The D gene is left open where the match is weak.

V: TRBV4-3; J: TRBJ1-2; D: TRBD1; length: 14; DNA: TGCGCCAGCAGCCAAGTGGACAGGGGGAATGGCTACACCTTC; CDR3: CASSQVDRGNGYTF
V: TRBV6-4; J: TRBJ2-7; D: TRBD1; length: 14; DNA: TGTGCCAGCAGTGACTCCTTAGGGGGCTGGGAGCAGTACTTC; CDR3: CASSDSLGGWEQYF
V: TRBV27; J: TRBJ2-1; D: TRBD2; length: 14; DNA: TGTGCCAGCAGTTTAGAAGGACTAGGGAATGAGCAGTTCTTC; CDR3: CASSLEGLGNEQFF
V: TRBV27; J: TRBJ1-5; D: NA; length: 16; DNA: TGTGCCAGCAGTTTACGGGGTAGGCGGGCGGATCAGCCCCAGCATTTT; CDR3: CASSLRGRRADQPQHF
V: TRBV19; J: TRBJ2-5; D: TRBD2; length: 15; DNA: TGTGCCAGTAGTACCCTGGGGGGGGAGGTCGAGACCCAGTACTTC; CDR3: CASSTLGGEVETQYF